The 2 T cell receptor beta chains below come from one sample, sequenced in a study of OX40 agonist ivuxolimab in advanced cancers. This table comes from immunoSEQ multiplex PCR, and its TCRdb copy is limited to in-frame clones, with some not included. The data contain approximately 29,000 clones, roughly 84% of them seen just once; the ten biggest clones take up about 18%. This specimen consisted of CD4+ or CD8+ T cells sorted from blood, obtained in a trial of the OX40 agonist ivuxolimab. These receptors were taken from an adult with an advanced solid tumor such as melanoma, head and neck, liver or kidney cancer.

V and J are TRBV11-2 and TRBJ2-2, with 12 bases matching TRBD2. Germline V gene lookup returns CDR1 SGHAT and CDR2 FQNNGV. The CDR3 has 16 amino acids. Losses at the gene ends were 2 bases for V and 7 bases for J; bases not matched to a gene: 5. Here the CDR3 DNA reads TGTGCCAGCAGCTTACTAGCGGGAGGGCCCGACGGGGAGCTGTTTTTT. This encodes CASSLLAGGPDGELFF. The full variable domain, completed using reference TRBV11-2 and TRBJ2-2, is EAGVAQSPRYKIIEKRQSVAFWCNPISGHATLYWYQQILGQGPKLLIQFQNNGVVDDSQLPKDRFSAERLKGVDSTLKIQPAKLEDSAVYLCASSLLAGGPDGELFFGEGSRLTVL.

The chain carries TRBV12-5 and TRBJ1-3; 8 positions match TRBD1. V shed 6 bases, J shed 0 bases, and the junction held 7 bases outside the gene matches. The germline CDR1 and CDR2 sequences are LGHNT and FRNRAP. This CDR3 has 16 amino acids. The CDR3 sequence: CASGDRDQSSGNTIYF. CDR3 DNA sequence: TGTGCTAGTGGGGACAGGGACCAGAGCTCTGGAAACACCATATATTTT.